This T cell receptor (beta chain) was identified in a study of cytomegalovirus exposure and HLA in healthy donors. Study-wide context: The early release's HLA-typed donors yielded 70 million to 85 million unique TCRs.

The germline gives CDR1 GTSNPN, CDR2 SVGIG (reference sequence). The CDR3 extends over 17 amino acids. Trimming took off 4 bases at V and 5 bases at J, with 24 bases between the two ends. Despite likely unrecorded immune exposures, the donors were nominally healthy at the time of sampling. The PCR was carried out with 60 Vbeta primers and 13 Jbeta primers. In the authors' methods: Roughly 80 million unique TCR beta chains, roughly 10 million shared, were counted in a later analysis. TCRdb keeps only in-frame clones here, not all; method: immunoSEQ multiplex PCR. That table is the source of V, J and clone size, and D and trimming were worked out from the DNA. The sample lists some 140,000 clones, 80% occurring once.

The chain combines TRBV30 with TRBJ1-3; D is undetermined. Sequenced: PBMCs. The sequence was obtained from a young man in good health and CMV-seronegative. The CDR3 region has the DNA TGTGCCTGGACTCCCGAGAGGTCAATACCTCCGCGAAACACCATATATTTT. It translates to CAWTPERSIPPRNTIYF.